Each of the 20 T cell receptor beta chains below was sequenced from the same sample in a study of T cells in Graves' hyperthyroidism and ophthalmopathy. RNA transcripts yielded amplified TCR beta CDR3 regions. A first-round RT-PCR of the TCR CDR3 used the HTBI primer set. Using its own MiXCR run on the multiplex PCR reads, TCRdb lists one record per CDR3 protein. The sample consists of about 680,000 distinct CDR3 sequences, roughly 32% of them appearing once. The sequencing input was blood. The receptors come from a middle-aged woman with Graves' hyperthyroidism.

The CDR3 loop is CASSPRDRGGYTF. As DNA, the CDR3 is TGTGCCAGCAGCCCCAGGGACAGGGGTGGCTACACCTTC. This sequence joins TRBV7-8 and TRBJ1-2; TRBD1 matches 10 bases. The CDR3 covers 13 residues. The V gene's germline CDR1 is SGHVS and CDR2 FQNEAQ. Trimming cost V 5 bases and J 7 bases; bases outside gene matches: 4.

This clonotype was counted between two and nine times. The chain combines TRBV12-3 or TRBV12-4 with TRBJ2-5; 10 positions match TRBD2. The CDR3 runs 15 residues. The junction had 11 bases not matched to a gene; V was cut back by 8 bases and J by 5 bases. The CDR3 sequence: CASGISAGGWETQYF. DNA of the CDR3: TGTGCCAGCGGAATATCAGCGGGGGGGTGGGAGACCCAGTACTTC.

The J gene is TRBJ2-7, the V gene TRBV19; 7 bases agree with TRBD1. V lost 1 base to trimming and J lost 2 bases; unmatched junction nucleotides: 5. CDR3 size: 15 residues. Germline loops: CDR1 LNHDA, CDR2 SQIVND (reference sequence). As DNA, the CDR3 is TGTGCCAGTAGTATAGCAGGGGGATCTACCTACGAGCAGTACTTC. Translating it yields CASSIAGGSTYEQYF. Full variable domain (missing parts from reference TRBV19 and TRBJ2-7): DGGITQSPKYLFRKEGQNVTLSCEQNLNHDAMYWYRQDPGQGLRLIYYSQIVNDFQKGDIAEGYSVSREKKESFPLTVTSAQKNPTAFYLCASSIAGGSTYEQYFGPGTRLTVT.

The chain has TRBV27 and TRBJ1-6, with unresolved D. V was cut by 6 bases and J by 7 bases, with 16 bases left in between. CDR1 is MNHEY and CDR2 is SMNVEV in the germline V gene (reference sequence). The CDR3 consists of 15 residues. CDR3 in DNA: TGTGCCAGCAGCCCACTGGGCCAAAGGAATTCACCCCTCCACTTT. Translating gives CASSPLGQRNSPLHF.

This clonotype was detected a few times. J is TRBJ1-2 and V is TRBV27; D perhaps matches TRBD1 (5 bases). Per the germline V gene, CDR1 is MNHEY and CDR2 is SMNVEV (reference sequence). CDR3 length equals 13 residues. Deletions cut 2 bases from V and 5 bases from J, with 9 bases between. The CDR3 DNA is TGTGCCAGCAGTTTACCCCGACAGTATGGCTACACCTTC. Its protein is CASSLPRQYGYTF.

This chain connects TRBV19 to TRBJ1-2, with 9 bases identical to TRBD1. V trimming: 5 bases; J trimming: 9 bases; junction bases outside the gene matches: 16. This CDR3 has 16 residues. Germline V gene lookup returns CDR1 LNHDA and CDR2 SQIVND (reference sequence). The CDR3 loop is CASSPRSGTGTLRYTF. The CDR3 DNA reads TGTGCCAGTAGTCCCCGGTCCGGGACAGGGACACTTCGCTACACCTTC.

This clonotype was observed a few times. The chain links TRBV12-3 or TRBV12-4 to TRBJ1-2, with 7 bases aligning to TRBD1. With 7 bases clipped from V and 8 bases from J, the junction kept 16 bases outside the gene matches. CDR3 length: 15 residues. CDR3 bases: TGTGCCAGCACCGTCGACAGGGCAAGTTTCGGCGGCTACACCTTC. This sequence encodes CASTVDRASFGGYTF.

This clonotype was counted between two and nine times. The chain uses TRBV10-3 and TRBJ2-7; perhaps TRBD2 as D (5 bases). CDR3 length equals 18 residues. Germline loops: CDR1 ENHRY, CDR2 SYGVKD. V lost 0 bases to trimming and J lost 2 bases, with 20 bases between them. The CDR3 DNA follows: TGTGCCATCAGTGAGTCATCAGGACTCGGGTTATCGGCCTACGAGCAGTACTTC. This gives the protein CAISESSGLGLSAYEQYF.

The V and J genes are TRBV5-4 and TRBJ1-1; D is undetermined. The germline gives CDR1 SGHNT, CDR2 YYREEE (reference sequence). CDR3 length: 16 amino acids. The germline V and J ends were trimmed by 0 bases and 3 bases, with 15 bases remaining between them. CDR3 loop: CASSLVDGMLYTEAFF. CDR3 nucleotides: TGTGCCAGCAGCTTGGTGGACGGCATGTTATACACTGAAGCTTTCTTT.

This clonotype showed up many times. The chain has TRBV7-6 and TRBJ1-5, with D possibly matching TRBD1 (5 bases). Germline V gives CDR1 SGHVS, CDR2 FNYEAQ. The CDR3 is made up of 17 amino acids. Trimming pared 1 base from V and 1 base from J, leaving 14 bases between. The CDR3 loop is CASSLVPREVSNQPQHF. The CDR3 region has the DNA TGTGCCAGCAGCTTAGTTCCCAGGGAGGTGAGCAATCAGCCCCAGCATTTT.

This clonotype was picked up a small number of times. The genes are TRBV20-1 and TRBJ2-7, with 9 bases identical to TRBD1. The J segment lost 3 bases and the V segment lost 1 base, leaving 4 bases of the junction unmatched. Germline-derived CDR1 and CDR2 are DFQATT and SNEGSKA (reference sequence). The length of the CDR3 is 14 residues. The CDR3 here is CSARVDRGNYEQYF. DNA of the CDR3: TGCAGTGCTAGAGTGGACAGGGGCAACTACGAGCAGTACTTC.

The rearrangement links TRBV5-1 to TRBJ1-2, with 7 bases that match TRBD1. V trimming: 4 bases; J trimming: 4 bases; junction bases outside the gene matches: 13. This CDR3 is 16 amino acids long. Germline CDR1 is SGHRS and CDR2 is YFSETQ. The CDR3 reads CASSQDPDRVSYGYTF. CDR3 nucleotide sequence: TGCGCCAGCAGCCAGGACCCAGACAGGGTGAGCTATGGCTACACCTTC.

V gene TRBV3-1 combines with J gene TRBJ2-7, with D hard to call. The CDR3 runs 14 residues. Looked up from germline, CDR1 is LGHDT and CDR2 is YNNKEL (reference sequence). V was cut by 2 bases and J by 1 base, with 9 bases left in between. CDR3 coding DNA: TGTGCCAGCAGCCAAAATCTGGATTCCTACGAGCAGTACTTC. Protein sequence: CASSQNLDSYEQYF.

Remarks on this clonotype: A much larger clone differs by one base, so this may be a read error. The CDR3 reads CASSVSGRLQETPYF. The CDR3 DNA is TGTGCCAGCAGCGTTTCAGGGAGGCTTCAAGAGACCCCGTACTTC. The gene calls are TRBV9 and TRBJ2-5; D is possibly TRBD2 (6 bases). CDR1 SGDLS and CDR2 YYNGEE come from the germline V gene. The CDR3 has 15 residues.

The chain has TRBV7-3 and TRBJ2-5, with no clear D. Trimming took off 7 bases at V and 0 bases at J, with 9 bases between the two ends. Germline V gene data show CDR1 as SGHTA and CDR2 as FQGTGA. The CDR3 extends over 13 amino acids. The CDR3 reads CASTRTYQETQYF. CDR3 DNA: TGTGCCAGCACCAGGACGTACCAAGAGACCCAGTACTTC.

This clonotype occurred many times. The CDR3 DNA reads as TGTGCCAGCAGCTCGCGACAGGGGGCGAACACCGGGGAGCTGTTTTTT. Protein product: CASSSRQGANTGELFF. The chain couples TRBV5-6 to TRBJ2-2; 9 nucleotides match TRBD1. Trimming took 3 bases from V and 0 from J; bases not matched to a gene: 3. The CDR3 runs to 16 residues. CDR1 and CDR2 from the germline V gene are SGHDT and YYEEEE.

V usage is TRBV10-3 and J usage is TRBJ1-1; TRBD1 matches 7 bases. Germline lookup yields CDR1 ENHRY and CDR2 SYGVKD. The ends lost 10 bases at V and 4 bases at J; junction bases unmatched: 12. The CDR3 runs 14 residues. For the CDR3, the DNA is TGTGCCAGCACCTGGGAGGAGGGGGCCACTGAAGCTTTCTTT. Protein: CASTWEEGATEAFF.

The chain has TRBV10-1 and TRBJ1-1; D might be TRBD1 (5 bases). The V end lost 0 bases, the J end lost 3 bases, and 14 bases lay between the germline ends. This CDR3 spans 16 amino acids. Germline V gene data show CDR1 as WNHNN and CDR2 as SYGVQD (reference sequence). CDR3 amino acids: CASSESLGTGDTEAFF. CDR3 sequence (DNA): TGCGCCAGCAGTGAGTCGCTTGGGACCGGGGACACTGAAGCTTTCTTT.

Details on this clonotype: With a much larger clone just one base away, this may be a read error. J is TRBJ1-5 and V is TRBV19; no clear D gene. V was cut by 7 bases and J by 5 bases, with 18 bases left in between. The CDR3 is 15 residues long. Germline values: CDR1 LNHDA, CDR2 SQIVND (reference sequence). The CDR3: CASTLSSIRDQPQHF. DNA of the CDR3: TGTGCCAGTACCCTCTCCTCAATAAGGGATCAGCCCCAGCATTTT.

The V gene is TRBV2, the J gene TRBJ2-5, with TRBD1 as a possible D gene (5 bases). The germline CDR1 and CDR2 sequences are SNHLY and FYNNEI. The germline V and J ends were trimmed by 3 bases and 5 bases, with 13 bases remaining between them. The CDR3 has 14 amino acids. This CDR3 reads CASSEDNLSETQYF. CDR3 nucleotide sequence: TGTGCCAGCAGTGAGGACAACCTCTCGGAGACCCAGTACTTC.